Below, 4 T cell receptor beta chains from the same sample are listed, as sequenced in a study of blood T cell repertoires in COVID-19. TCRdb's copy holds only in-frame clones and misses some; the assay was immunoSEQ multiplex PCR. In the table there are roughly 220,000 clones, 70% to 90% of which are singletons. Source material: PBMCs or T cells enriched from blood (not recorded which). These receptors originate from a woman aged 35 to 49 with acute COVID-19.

The chain's CDR3 is CSAAEAGRGFF. The CDR3 region has the DNA TGCAGCGCCGCGGAGGCCGGTAGAGGGTTTTTT. The genes are TRBV29-1 and TRBJ1-4, with no clear D. Deletions cut 7 bases from V and 16 bases from J, with 19 bases between. This CDR3 comprises 11 residues. Looked up from germline, CDR1 is SQVTM and CDR2 is ANQGSEA.

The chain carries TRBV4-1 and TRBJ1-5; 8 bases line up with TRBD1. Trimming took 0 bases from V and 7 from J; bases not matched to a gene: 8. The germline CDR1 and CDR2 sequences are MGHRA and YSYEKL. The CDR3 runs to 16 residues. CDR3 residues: CASSQDGTGGNQPQHF. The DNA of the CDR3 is TGCGCCAGCAGCCAAGACGGAACAGGGGGGAACCAGCCCCAGCATTTT.

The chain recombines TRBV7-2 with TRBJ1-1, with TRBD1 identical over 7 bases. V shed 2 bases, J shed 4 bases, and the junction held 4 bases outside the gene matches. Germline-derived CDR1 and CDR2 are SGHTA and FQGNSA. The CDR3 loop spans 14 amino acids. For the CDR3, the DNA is TGTGCCAGCAGCTTACCCAGGGGGGCCACTGAAGCTTTCTTT. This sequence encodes CASSLPRGATEAFF.

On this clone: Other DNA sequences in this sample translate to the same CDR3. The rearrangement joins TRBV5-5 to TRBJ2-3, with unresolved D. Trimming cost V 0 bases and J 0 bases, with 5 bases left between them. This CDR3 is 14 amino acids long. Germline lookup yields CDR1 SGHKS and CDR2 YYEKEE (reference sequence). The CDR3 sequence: CASSLASSTDTQYF. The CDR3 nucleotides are TGTGCCAGCAGCTTGGCCAGTAGCACAGATACGCAGTATTTT.